A selection of T cell receptor beta chains follows, all from one sample in a study of blood T cell repertoires in COVID-19. Method: immunoSEQ multiplex PCR; TCRdb's copy keeps in-frame clones and lacks some. The sample contains about 91,000 clones, 60% to 85% of which appear only once. The material sequenced was peripheral blood. The receptors derive from a man between 65 and 85 years old with acute or convalescent COVID-19. Each CDR3 is given with its conserved first and last residue. Each record gives: clone size, V gene, J gene, D gene, CDR3 DNA, CDR3 protein. The D gene is left open where the match is weak. Clone size is shown for a subset of rows, as once, few, many or a class of expanded clone.

clone_size: -
v_call: TRBV6-1
j_call: TRBJ1-2
d_call: TRBD1
cdr3_nt: TGTGCCAGCAGTGAATTCAGGGGGGGCTACACCTTC
cdr3_aa: CASSEFRGGYTF

clone_size: once
v_call: TRBV5-1
j_call: TRBJ2-2
d_call: -
cdr3_nt: TGCGCCAGCAGCTTGGCCCCCGGGACTACCGGGGAGCTGTTTTTT
cdr3_aa: CASSLAPGTTGELFF

clone_size: -
v_call: TRBV12-5
j_call: TRBJ2-3
d_call: TRBD1
cdr3_nt: TGTGCTAGTGGTCTAAAAGCGGGACAGGGCGTATTAGCGCAGTATTTT
cdr3_aa: CASGLKAGQGVLAQYF

clone_size: -
v_call: TRBV7-3
j_call: TRBJ1-1
d_call: TRBD1
cdr3_nt: TGTGCCAGCAGCACGGGACAGGGGAACACTGAAGCTTTCTTT
cdr3_aa: CASSTGQGNTEAFF

clone_size: -
v_call: TRBV3-1/TRBV3-2
j_call: TRBJ2-3
d_call: -
cdr3_nt: TGTGCCAGCAGCCCTCTCGCACTAGCAGATACGCAGTATTTT
cdr3_aa: CASSPLALADTQYF

clone_size: once
v_call: TRBV5-4
j_call: TRBJ1-6
d_call: -
cdr3_nt: TGTGCCAGCAGCTTGGCCAAAGGGCAGCCCGGGGGAAATTCACCCCTCCACTTT
cdr3_aa: CASSLAKGQPGGNSPLHF

clone_size: few
v_call: TRBV11-2
j_call: TRBJ2-7
d_call: TRBD1
cdr3_nt: TGTGCCAGCACTTCCTGGACAGGGTCCTACGAGCAGTACTTC
cdr3_aa: CASTSWTGSYEQYF

clone_size: -
v_call: TRBV5-1
j_call: TRBJ1-1
d_call: -
cdr3_nt: TGCGCCAGCAGCGACCAGGCCAGGGTTAACACTGAAGCTTTCTTT
cdr3_aa: CASSDQARVNTEAFF

clone_size: few
v_call: TRBV5-1
j_call: TRBJ1-2
d_call: TRBD1
cdr3_nt: TGCGCCAGCAGCTTCACTTCAGGGGGCGACGGCTACACCTTC
cdr3_aa: CASSFTSGGDGYTF

clone_size: -
v_call: TRBV27
j_call: TRBJ2-2
d_call: -
cdr3_nt: TGTGCCAGCAGTTCCCTCGGGAACACCGGGGAGCTGTTTTTT
cdr3_aa: CASSSLGNTGELFF

clone_size: -
v_call: TRBV15
j_call: TRBJ1-4
d_call: -
cdr3_nt: TGTGCCACCAGCCTCCGAACAGGAACAAATGAAAAACTGTTTTTT
cdr3_aa: CATSLRTGTNEKLFF

clone_size: -
v_call: TRBV6-5
j_call: TRBJ2-5
d_call: -
cdr3_nt: TGTGCCAGCAGCTCAGGGAGGCCTGAGACCCAGTACTTC
cdr3_aa: CASSSGRPETQYF

clone_size: few
v_call: TRBV7-2
j_call: TRBJ1-2
d_call: TRBD1
cdr3_nt: TGTGCCAGCAGCTCCCGACAGGGAGATGGCTACACCTTC
cdr3_aa: CASSSRQGDGYTF

clone_size: -
v_call: TRBV6-5
j_call: TRBJ1-2
d_call: -
cdr3_nt: TGTGCCAGCAGTCCCACGCAGGGAGGCTATGGCTACACCTTC
cdr3_aa: CASSPTQGGYGYTF

clone_size: -
v_call: TRBV7-2
j_call: TRBJ2-2
d_call: -
cdr3_nt: TGTGCCAGCAGCCTCCTTTCGGTCGGGGAGCTGTTTTTT
cdr3_aa: CASSLLSVGELFF

clone_size: -
v_call: TRBV10-3
j_call: TRBJ1-3
d_call: TRBD1
cdr3_nt: TGTGCCACTTTGGACAGGGGGTTCTCTGGAAACACCATATATTTT
cdr3_aa: CATLDRGFSGNTIYF